This T cell receptor beta chain was sequenced for a study of blood T cell repertoires in COVID-19. Study context: There were acute and convalescent COVID-19 samples, and they came from the United States, Italy and Spain.

In the authors' workflow: Amplification from reference gene primers served as the basis for estimated nucleated cell counts. Generated by immunoSEQ multiplex PCR, the TCRdb table keeps only in-frame clones and is missing some. V and J calls and clone size follow that table, whereas D and trimming were derived from the DNA. The table includes 60,000 or so clones, 60% to 75% detected once. This clone was seen more than once but under ten times. V shed 2 bases and J 5 bases; nucleotides not matched to a gene: 7. Germline V gene data show CDR1 as SGHNT and CDR2 as YENEEA. The CDR3 is made up of 15 amino acids.

The chain uses TRBV11-3 and TRBJ1-1; 8 bases align to TRBD1. Sequencing input: peripheral blood. The sequence was collected from a woman of 80 years or more with acute or convalescent COVID-19. This chain's CDR3 is CASSLHDRGRTEAFF. Here the CDR3 DNA reads TGTGCCAGCAGCTTACATGACAGGGGAAGGACTGAAGCTTTCTTT.